This TCR beta chain originates from a study of CD8+CD57+ T cells in acquired aplastic anemia (dated 2018 in TCRdb). Background on the whole study: On average, sorted CD4+ and CD8+ cells yielded approximately 3 ug of extracted DNA, with a range of roughly 0.18 to 30 ug. An average of approximately 10 million reads for CD4+ cells and 11 million to 12 million reads for CD8+ cells was obtained from healthy donor samples. Study-wide conclusions, independent of this receptor: Although some 28 CD8+ CDR3 sequences were shared by patients and controls, these sequences appeared highly expressed in patients and within the immunodominant clones of patients. Patients and healthy controls showed no significant difference in CD8+ Simpson's diversity (P=0.060).

This clonotype has a handful of counts. Its target antigen remains unknown. One junction end disagrees with the germline gene, perhaps due to a read error. In this study, sorted CD4+ and CD8+ T cells from the blood of healthy subjects and of severe aplastic anemia patients had their TCR repertoires deep-sequenced. Ficoll-Paque density gradient centrifugation was used to isolate peripheral blood mononuclear cells. CD4+ and CD8+ T cells were sorted by FACS or magnetic beads before DNA extraction. CDR1 and CDR2 are drawn from the germline V gene (reference sequence): SGHNT, YYREEE. The CDR3 holds 18 amino acids from the cysteine to the phenylalanine. Only CDR3 DNA is held: 54 bases, read in frame from base 1. Genomic DNA was used as template for profiling of TCR beta VDJ combinations and CDR3 sequences. An Illumina HiSeq 2000 was used for TCR repertoire sequencing. On the authors' methods: Repertoires were assessed using TRBV/TRBJ rearrangement plots, CDR3 size and DJ length profiles, and Simpson's diversity index. The most abundant DNA sequence in the deep sequencing data was taken as the immunodominant clone. CDR3 amino acid sequences were checked for sharing across subjects and were also compared against the VDJdb database and published repertoires. The public reads were reprocessed in TCRdb via fastp at Q25 and MiXCR, keeping in-frame beta chains. Rows merge per CDR3 protein into single entries with the most common DNA and genes. Clone size and V and J calls follow TCRdb, not the original study. For this sample there are 400,000 to 450,000 distinct CDR3 sequences; around 68% appear just once. The top ten constitute approximately 3.9% of the sample.

The sample taken for sequencing was sorted CD4+, CD8+, or CD8+CD57+ T cells (not recorded which) from PBMCs. The sequence links TRBV5-4 to TRBJ2-6; TRBD2 is a possible D gene, resting on 6 matching bases. The sequence came from a human donor in good health, serving as a control. The DNA reads TGTGCCAGCAGCGGAGGGTCCCGAGTTATTGGTGGGGCCAGCGTCCTGACTTTC. Its protein is CASSGGSRVIGGASVLTF.